This TCR beta chain stems from a study of blood T cells in healthy people across ages. This clonotype has just a few counts. Germline CDR1 is DFQATT and CDR2 is SNEGSKA (reference sequence). Losses at the gene ends were 1 base for V and 5 bases for J; bases not matched to a gene: 6. This CDR3 has 14 amino acids. Then a second PCR, running about 6 to 12 cycles, was carried out with a sample-barcoded 5' primer and a J-beta primer mix. TCRdb re-called the 5' RACE reads through MiXCR, storing one row per CDR3 protein. This table holds approximately 800,000 distinct CDR3 sequences, 25% to 30% found once. The donors, healthy Caucasians from Russia, were aged roughly 6 to 90. The sample was also linked to a second study, of T cells of mothers and their children.

The rearrangement uses TRBV20-1 and TRBJ2-3, with TRBD2 matching over 7 bases. The sequence derives from a boy aged 5-17 years in good health. Material: blood. CDR3 DNA sequence: TGCAGTGCTAGAGGGTGGGGGGGGAAAGATACGCAGTATTTT. It yields the protein CSARGWGGKDTQYF.